This paragraph covers one T cell receptor beta chain sequence. Its antigen is not known. V lost 6 bases and J 5 bases, leaving 17 bases between the germline ends. This CDR3 contains 15 residues. CDR1 is LNHDA and CDR2 is SQIVND in the germline V gene (reference sequence). The record originates from a study of T cell responses to AZD1222 COVID-19 vaccine. TCRdb's copy holds only in-frame clones and misses some; the assay was immunoSEQ multiplex PCR. The sample has approximately 90,000 clones; approximately 88% are singletons. Findings and limits, study-wide: Females made up more of the donors, who were largely white British, and clonal diversity may have come out too low.

The sample was peripheral blood, taken on day 0 of AZD1222 vaccination. The rearrangement uses TRBV19 and TRBJ1-5, with D possibly being TRBD1 (5 bases). The receptor was isolated from an adult in good health. The CDR3 region has the DNA TGTGCCAGTAGATCCGGGACTGCTATTTATCAGCCCCAGCATTTT. As protein: CASRSGTAIYQPQHF.